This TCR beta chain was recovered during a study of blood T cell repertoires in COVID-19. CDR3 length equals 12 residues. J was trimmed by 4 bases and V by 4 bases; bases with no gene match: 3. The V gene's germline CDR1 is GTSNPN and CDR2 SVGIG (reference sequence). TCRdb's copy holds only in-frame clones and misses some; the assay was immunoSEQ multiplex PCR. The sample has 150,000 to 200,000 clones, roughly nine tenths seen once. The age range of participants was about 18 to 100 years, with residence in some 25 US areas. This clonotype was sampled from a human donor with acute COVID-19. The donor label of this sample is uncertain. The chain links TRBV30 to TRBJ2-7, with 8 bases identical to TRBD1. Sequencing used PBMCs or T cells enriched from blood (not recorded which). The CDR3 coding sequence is TGTGCCTGGACCACAGGGGGGTACGAGCAGTACTTC. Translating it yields CAWTTGGYEQYF.